The rows below give T cell receptor beta chains drawn from one sample of a study of CD8+CD57+ T cells in acquired aplastic anemia. MiXCR was run by TCRdb on the reads, yielding one entry per CDR3 protein. Counted here are around 190,000 distinct CDR3 sequences, roughly half occurring once; the ten biggest clones make up approximately 15%. Specimen: sorted CD4+, CD8+, or CD8+CD57+ T cells (not recorded which) from PBMCs. These TCRs come from a human donor in good health, serving as a control. CDR3s include the opening cysteine and the closing phenylalanine or tryptophan. Fields, in order: J gene, clone size, D gene, V gene, CDR3 DNA, CDR3 protein. The D gene is left open where the match is weak. Not all rows give a size; the values are once, few, many and, for expanded clones, a class.

TRBJ1-6,few,TRBD1,TRBV7-2,TGTGCCAGCAGCGACGGACAGGGTAATTCACCCCTCCACTTT,CASSDGQGNSPLHF
TRBJ2-3,.,.,TRBV15,TGTGCCACCAGCAGAGAGGAACTAGCTAGTGATACGCAGTATTTT,CATSREELASDTQYF
TRBJ2-5,.,.,TRBV11-2,TGTGCCAGCTCCCCTCTTGACCAAGAGACCCAGTACTTC,CASSPLDQETQYF
TRBJ2-3,.,.,TRBV19,TGTGCCAGTAGTATCAACAGGGAAAGCACAGATACGCAGTATTTT,CASSINRESTDTQYF
TRBJ2-1,many,.,TRBV5-8,TGTGCCAGCAGTCGGACGGGGTTAAGAGGCAATGAGCAGTTCTTC,CASSRTGLRGNEQFF
TRBJ2-1,.,.,TRBV20-1,TGCAGGGCCCGAGCGGAGGGGGGCAATGAGCAGTTCTTC,CRARAEGGNEQFF
TRBJ2-7,.,.,TRBV10-1,TGCGCCAGCAGCCAAGGCCCAGGGGCGGACGAGCAGTACTTC,CASSQGPGADEQYF
TRBJ2-7,.,TRBD2,TRBV7-8,TGTGCCAGCAGCGTACAAGCGGGGGTATCCTACGAGCAGTACTTC,CASSVQAGVSYEQYF
TRBJ1-2,many,TRBD1,TRBV9,TGTGCCAGCAGCGTAACACCGGGACAGGGCCAGGGCTACACCTTC,CASSVTPGQGQGYTF
TRBJ1-2,.,.,TRBV11-2,TGTGCCAGCAGCTTAATGGTAGCGGGGGCGAAGGGCTACACCTTC,CASSLMVAGAKGYTF
TRBJ1-1,.,TRBD1,TRBV18,TGTGCCAGCTCACTAACAGGGGGCGGTAGCCAGAACACTGAAGCTTTCTTT,CASSLTGGGSQNTEAFF
TRBJ1-3,few,.,TRBV9,TGTGCCAGCACCGAAGGAGGTTGGGGACTTGGAAACACCATATATTTT,CASTEGGWGLGNTIYF
TRBJ2-7,many,.,TRBV5-1,TGCGCCAGCAGCGTGGGACTCCAAGGCGAGCAGTACTTC,CASSVGLQGEQYF
TRBJ1-5,once,TRBD1,TRBV2,TGTGCCAGCAGAGGACAGGGAGGAGACCAGCCCCAACATTTT,CASRGQGGDQPQHF
TRBJ2-7,many,TRBD2,TRBV5-1,TGCGCCAGCAGCTGGTCCCTAGCGGGGGGAACAACCTACGAGCAGTACTTC,CASSWSLAGGTTYEQYF
TRBJ1-5,few,.,TRBV30,TGTGCCTGGGCAGGACAGAGGGGACAGCCCCAGCATTTT,CAWAGQRGQPQHF
TRBJ2-5,.,.,TRBV19,TGTGCCAGTAGTATAGGAGTCAGGGGTCAGCCCCAGTACTTC,CASSIGVRGQPQYF
TRBJ2-3,few,.,TRBV5-1,TGCGCCAGCAGCTTGGACAAGGACAGTTATCTTCCCCAAGCTGCAGATACGCAGTATTTT,CASSLDKDSYLPQAADTQYF
TRBJ2-7,.,.,TRBV7-3,TGTGCCAGCAGCTTCCCGCGTTACGAGCAGTACTTC,CASSFPRYEQYF
TRBJ2-7,.,.,TRBV29-1,TGCAGCGTTGTGTCGGGCGAATACTCCTACGAGCAGTACTTC,CSVVSGEYSYEQYF
TRBJ2-7,many,TRBD1,TRBV15,TGTGCCACCAGCACCGGGACAGGGGTCTCCTACGAGCAGTACTTC,CATSTGTGVSYEQYF
TRBJ2-7,.,TRBD1,TRBV7-2,TGTGCCAGCAGCACCCGGACAGGGCGGTACGAGCAGTACTTC,CASSTRTGRYEQYF
TRBJ1-3,.,.,TRBV9,TGTGCCAGCAGCGCCCCGACAGGAAACACCATATATTTT,CASSAPTGNTIYF
TRBJ1-4,.,.,TRBV25-1,TGTGCCAGCAGTGACCCCCGGGGGGTCGGGGAAAAACTGTTTTTT,CASSDPRGVGEKLFF
TRBJ2-3,few,TRBD2,TRBV20-1,TGCAGTGCTAGTGCAGCCTCCGGGACTAGCGCACCAGATACGCAGTATTTT,CSASAASGTSAPDTQYF